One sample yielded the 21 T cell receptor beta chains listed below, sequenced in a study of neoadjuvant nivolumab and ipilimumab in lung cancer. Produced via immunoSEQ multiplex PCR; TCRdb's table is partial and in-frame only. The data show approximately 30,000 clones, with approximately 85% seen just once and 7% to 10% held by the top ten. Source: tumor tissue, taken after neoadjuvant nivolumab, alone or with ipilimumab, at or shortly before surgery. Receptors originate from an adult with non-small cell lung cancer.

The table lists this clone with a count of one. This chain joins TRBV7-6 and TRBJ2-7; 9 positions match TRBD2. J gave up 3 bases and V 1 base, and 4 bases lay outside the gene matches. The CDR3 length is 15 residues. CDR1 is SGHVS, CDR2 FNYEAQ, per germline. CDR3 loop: CASSLVAGVHYEQYF. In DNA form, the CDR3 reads TGTGCCAGCAGCTTAGTAGCGGGAGTGCACTACGAGCAGTACTTC.

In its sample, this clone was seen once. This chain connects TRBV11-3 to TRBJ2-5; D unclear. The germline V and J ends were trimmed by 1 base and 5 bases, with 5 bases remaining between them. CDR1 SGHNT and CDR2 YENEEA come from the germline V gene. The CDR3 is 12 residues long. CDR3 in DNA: TGTGCCAGCAGCTTAGTTTCGGAGACCCAGTACTTC. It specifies CASSLVSETQYF.

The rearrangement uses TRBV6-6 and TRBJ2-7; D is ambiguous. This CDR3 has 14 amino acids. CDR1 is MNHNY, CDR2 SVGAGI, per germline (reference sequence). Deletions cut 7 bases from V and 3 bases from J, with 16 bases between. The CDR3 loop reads CASTAGPENYEQYF. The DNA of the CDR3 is TGTGCCAGCACCGCTGGACCAGAGAACTACGAGCAGTACTTC.

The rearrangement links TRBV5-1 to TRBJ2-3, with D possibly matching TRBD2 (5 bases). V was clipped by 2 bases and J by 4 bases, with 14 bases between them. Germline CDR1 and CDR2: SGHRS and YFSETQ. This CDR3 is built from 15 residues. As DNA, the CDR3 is TGCGCCAGCAGCTTAGGTGGGAGTGGGGCAGATACGCAGTATTTT. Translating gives CASSLGGSGADTQYF.

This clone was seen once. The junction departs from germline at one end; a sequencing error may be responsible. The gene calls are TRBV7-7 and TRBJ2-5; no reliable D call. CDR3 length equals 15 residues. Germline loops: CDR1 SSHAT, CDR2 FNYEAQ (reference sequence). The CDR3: CASSLFGLPQETQYF. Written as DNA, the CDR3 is TGTGCTAGCAGCTTATTCGGGCTTCCCCAAGAGACCCAGTACTTC.

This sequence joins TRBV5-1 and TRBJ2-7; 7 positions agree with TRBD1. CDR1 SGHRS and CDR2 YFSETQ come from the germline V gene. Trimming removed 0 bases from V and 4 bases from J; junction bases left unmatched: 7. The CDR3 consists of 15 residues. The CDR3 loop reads CASSLAETGLYEQYF. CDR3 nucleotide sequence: TGCGCCAGCAGCTTGGCCGAGACAGGGCTTTACGAGCAGTACTTC.

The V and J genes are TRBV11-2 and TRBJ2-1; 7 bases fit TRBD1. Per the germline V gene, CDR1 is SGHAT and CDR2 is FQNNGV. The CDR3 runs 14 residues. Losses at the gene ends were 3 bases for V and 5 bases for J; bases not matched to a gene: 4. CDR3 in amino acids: CASSLIDRDNEQFF. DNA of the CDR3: TGTGCCAGCAGCTTGATAGACAGGGACAATGAGCAGTTCTTC.

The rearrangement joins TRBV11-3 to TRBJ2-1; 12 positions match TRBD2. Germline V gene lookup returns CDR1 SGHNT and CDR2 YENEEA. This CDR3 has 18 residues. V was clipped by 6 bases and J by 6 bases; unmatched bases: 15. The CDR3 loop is CASSRWGRLAGEGNEQFF. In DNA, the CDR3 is TGTGCCAGCAGTCGATGGGGCCGACTAGCGGGAGAAGGCAATGAGCAGTTCTTC.

The CDR3 region has the DNA TGTGCCTGGAGTGTTGAGCAGGGACTCATGAACACTGAAGCTTTCTTT. This sequence encodes CAWSVEQGLMNTEAFF. This rearrangement joins TRBV30 to TRBJ1-1; perhaps TRBD1 as D (5 bases). Germline lookup yields CDR1 GTSNPN and CDR2 SVGIG (reference sequence). V was trimmed by 0 bases and J by 0 bases, leaving 14 bases between them. CDR3 length: 16 amino acids.

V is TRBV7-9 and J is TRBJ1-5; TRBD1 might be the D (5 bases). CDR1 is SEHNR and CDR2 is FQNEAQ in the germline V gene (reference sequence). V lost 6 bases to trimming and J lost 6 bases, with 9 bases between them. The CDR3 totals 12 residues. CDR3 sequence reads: CASSRDFQPQHF. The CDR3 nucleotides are TGTGCCAGCAGTAGGGACTTTCAGCCCCAGCATTTT.

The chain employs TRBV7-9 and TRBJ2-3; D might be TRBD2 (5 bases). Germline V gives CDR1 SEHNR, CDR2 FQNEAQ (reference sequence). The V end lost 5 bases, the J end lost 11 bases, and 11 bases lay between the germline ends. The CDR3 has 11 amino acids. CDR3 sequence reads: CASSTPGWQYF. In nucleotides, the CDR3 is TGTGCCAGCAGCACTCCGGGGTGGCAGTATTTT.

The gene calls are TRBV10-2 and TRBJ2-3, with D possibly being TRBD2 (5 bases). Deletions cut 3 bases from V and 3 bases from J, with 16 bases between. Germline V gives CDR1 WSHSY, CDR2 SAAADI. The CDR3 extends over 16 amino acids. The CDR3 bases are TGCGCCAGCAGTGAATCAGAGAGGGCCGATACAGATACGCAGTATTTT. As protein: CASSESERADTDTQYF.

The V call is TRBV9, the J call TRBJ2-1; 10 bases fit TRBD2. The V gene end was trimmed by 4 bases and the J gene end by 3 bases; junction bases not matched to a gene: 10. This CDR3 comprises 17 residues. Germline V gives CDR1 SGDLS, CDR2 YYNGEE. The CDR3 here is CASSLGASGSYYNEQFF. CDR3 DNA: TGTGCCAGCAGCCTTGGGGCTAGCGGGAGTTACTACAATGAGCAGTTCTTC.

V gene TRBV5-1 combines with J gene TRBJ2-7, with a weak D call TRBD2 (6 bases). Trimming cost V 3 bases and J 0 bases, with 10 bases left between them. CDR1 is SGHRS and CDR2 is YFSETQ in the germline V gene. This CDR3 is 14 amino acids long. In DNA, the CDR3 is TGCGCCAGCAGCTCAGAGACTAGCTCCTACGAGCAGTACTTC. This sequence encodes CASSSETSSYEQYF.

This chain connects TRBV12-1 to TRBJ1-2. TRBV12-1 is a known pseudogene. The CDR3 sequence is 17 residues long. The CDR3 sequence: CASTLRGQGVANYGYTF. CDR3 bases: TGTGCCAGCACCTTGCGGGGACAAGGAGTAGCTAACTATGGCTACACCTTC.

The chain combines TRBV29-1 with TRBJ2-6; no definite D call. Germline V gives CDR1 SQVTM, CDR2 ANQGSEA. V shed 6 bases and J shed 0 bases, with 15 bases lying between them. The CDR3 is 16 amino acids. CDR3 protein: CSVQKDLHSGANVLTF. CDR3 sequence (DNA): TGCAGCGTCCAGAAGGACCTTCACTCTGGGGCCAACGTCCTGACTTTC.

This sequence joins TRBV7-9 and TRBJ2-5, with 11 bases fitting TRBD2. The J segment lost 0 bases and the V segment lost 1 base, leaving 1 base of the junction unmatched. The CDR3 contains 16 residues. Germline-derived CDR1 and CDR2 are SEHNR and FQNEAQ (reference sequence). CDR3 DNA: TGTGCCAGCAGCTTAGTGGGACTAGCGGACCAAGAGACCCAGTACTTC. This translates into CASSLVGLADQETQYF.

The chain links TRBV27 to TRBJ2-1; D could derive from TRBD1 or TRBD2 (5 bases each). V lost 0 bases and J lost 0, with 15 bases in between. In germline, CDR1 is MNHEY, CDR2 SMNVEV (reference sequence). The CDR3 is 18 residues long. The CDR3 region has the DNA TGTGCCAGCAGTTTATCGAGAGGGGACCTCGGCTCCTACAATGAGCAGTTCTTC. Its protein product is CASSLSRGDLGSYNEQFF.

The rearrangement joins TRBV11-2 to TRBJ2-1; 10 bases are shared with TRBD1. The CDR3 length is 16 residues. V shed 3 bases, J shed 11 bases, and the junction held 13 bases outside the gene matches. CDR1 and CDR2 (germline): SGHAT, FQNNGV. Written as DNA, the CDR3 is TGTGCCAGCAGCTTCAACCGGGGACAGGGGACGAATAAGCAGTTCTTC. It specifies CASSFNRGQGTNKQFF.

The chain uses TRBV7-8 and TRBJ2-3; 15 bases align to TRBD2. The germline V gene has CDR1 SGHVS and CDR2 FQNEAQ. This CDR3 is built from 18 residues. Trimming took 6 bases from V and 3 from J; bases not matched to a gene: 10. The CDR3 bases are TGTGCCAGCAGTTCGACCGGGACTAGCGGGAGGTCGACAGATACGCAGTATTTT. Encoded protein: CASSSTGTSGRSTDTQYF.

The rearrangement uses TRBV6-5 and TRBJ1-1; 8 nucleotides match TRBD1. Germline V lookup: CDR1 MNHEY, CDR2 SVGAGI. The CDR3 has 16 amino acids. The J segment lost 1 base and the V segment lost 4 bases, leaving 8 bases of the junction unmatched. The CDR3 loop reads CASSSRTGWGNTEAFF. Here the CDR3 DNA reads TGTGCCAGCAGTTCCCGGACAGGGTGGGGGAACACTGAAGCTTTCTTT.